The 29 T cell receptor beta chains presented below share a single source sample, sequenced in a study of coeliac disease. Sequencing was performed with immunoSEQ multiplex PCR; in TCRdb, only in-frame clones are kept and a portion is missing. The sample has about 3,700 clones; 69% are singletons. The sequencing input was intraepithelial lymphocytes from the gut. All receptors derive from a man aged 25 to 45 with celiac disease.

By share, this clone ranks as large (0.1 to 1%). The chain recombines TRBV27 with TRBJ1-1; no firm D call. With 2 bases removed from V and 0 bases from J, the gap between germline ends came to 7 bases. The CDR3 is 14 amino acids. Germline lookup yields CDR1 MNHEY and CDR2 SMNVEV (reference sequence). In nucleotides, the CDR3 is TGTGCCAGCAGTTTACAGAGGATGAACACTGAAGCTTTCTTT. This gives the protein CASSLQRMNTEAFF.

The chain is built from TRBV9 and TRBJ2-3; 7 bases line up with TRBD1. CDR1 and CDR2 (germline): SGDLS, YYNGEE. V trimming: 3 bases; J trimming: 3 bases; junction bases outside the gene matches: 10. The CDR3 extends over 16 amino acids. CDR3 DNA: TGTGCCAGCAGCGCCAGAGGGGGCAGTAGAACAGATACGCAGTATTTT. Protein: CASSARGGSRTDTQYF.

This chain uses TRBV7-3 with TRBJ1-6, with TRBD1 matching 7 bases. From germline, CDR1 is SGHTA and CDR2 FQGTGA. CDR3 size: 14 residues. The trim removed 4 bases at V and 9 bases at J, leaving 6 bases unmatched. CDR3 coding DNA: TGTGCCAGCAGCTCCGGGACAGAGGGTTCACCCCTCCACTTT. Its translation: CASSSGTEGSPLHF.

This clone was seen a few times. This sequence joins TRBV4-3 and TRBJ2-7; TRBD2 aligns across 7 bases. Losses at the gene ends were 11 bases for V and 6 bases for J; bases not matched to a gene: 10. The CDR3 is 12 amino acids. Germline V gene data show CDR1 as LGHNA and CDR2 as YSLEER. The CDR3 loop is CAREAQEFEQYF. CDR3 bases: TGCGCCCGGGAGGCTCAAGAATTCGAGCAGTACTTC.

The CDR3 bases are TGTGCCAGCTCACCATCACAGGGGAACACCGGGGAGCTGTTTTTT. This sequence encodes CASSPSQGNTGELFF. This rearrangement joins TRBV18 to TRBJ2-2, with a tentative D call TRBD1 (6 bases). This CDR3 has 15 residues. Trimming took off 2 bases at V and 1 base at J, with 8 bases between the two ends. Looked up from germline, CDR1 is KGHSH and CDR2 is LQKENI.

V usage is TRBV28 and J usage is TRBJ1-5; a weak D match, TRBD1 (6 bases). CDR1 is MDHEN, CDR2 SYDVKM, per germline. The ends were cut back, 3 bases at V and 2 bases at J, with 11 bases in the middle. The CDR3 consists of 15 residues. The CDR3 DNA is TGTGCCAGCAGTTTGGGGGCAGGGGGCAATCAGCCCCAGCATTTT. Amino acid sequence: CASSLGAGGNQPQHF.

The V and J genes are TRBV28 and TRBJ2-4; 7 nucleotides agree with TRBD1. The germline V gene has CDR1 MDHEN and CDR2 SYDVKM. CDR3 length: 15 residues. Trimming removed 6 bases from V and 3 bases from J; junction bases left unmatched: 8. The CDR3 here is CASSPNDRVKNIQYF. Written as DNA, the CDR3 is TGTGCCAGCAGCCCTAACGACAGGGTCAAAAACATTCAGTACTTC.

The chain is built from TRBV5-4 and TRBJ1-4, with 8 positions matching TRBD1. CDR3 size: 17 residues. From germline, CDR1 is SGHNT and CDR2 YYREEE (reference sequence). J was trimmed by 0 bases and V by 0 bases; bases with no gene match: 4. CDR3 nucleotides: TGTGCCAGCAGCTTGGGGCAGGGGGCAGCAACTAATGAAAAACTGTTTTTT. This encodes CASSLGQGAATNEKLFF.

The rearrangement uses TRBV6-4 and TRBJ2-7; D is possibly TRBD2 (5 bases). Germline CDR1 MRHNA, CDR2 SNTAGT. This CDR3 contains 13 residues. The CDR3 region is CPSKEGSGYEQYF. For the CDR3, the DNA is TGTCCTTCAAAAGAAGGGAGTGGCTACGAGCAGTACTTC.

The CDR3 loop reads CASSQDFSGGGEQYF. Here the CDR3 DNA reads TGCGCCAGCAGCCAAGATTTTAGCGGGGGCGGGGAGCAGTACTTC. The chain joins TRBV4-1 to TRBJ2-7; 9 bases are shared with TRBD2. The V gene's germline CDR1 is MGHRA and CDR2 YSYEKL. This CDR3 comprises 15 residues. Unmatched junction bases numbered 7, after V lost 0 bases and J lost 7 bases.

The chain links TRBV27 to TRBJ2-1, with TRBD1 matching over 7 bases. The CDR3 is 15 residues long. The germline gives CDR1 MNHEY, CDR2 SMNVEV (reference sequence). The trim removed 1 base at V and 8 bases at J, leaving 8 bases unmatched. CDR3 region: CASSLYGTVVHEQFF. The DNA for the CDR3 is TGTGCCAGCAGTTTATATGGGACAGTCGTCCATGAGCAGTTCTTC.

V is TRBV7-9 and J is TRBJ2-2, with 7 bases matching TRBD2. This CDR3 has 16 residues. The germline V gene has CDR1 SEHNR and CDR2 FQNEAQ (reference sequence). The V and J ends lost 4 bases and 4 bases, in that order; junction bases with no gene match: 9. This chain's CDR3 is CASSSRGGGSTGELFF. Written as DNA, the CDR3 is TGTGCCAGCAGCTCCCGAGGCGGGGGAAGCACCGGGGAGCTGTTTTTT. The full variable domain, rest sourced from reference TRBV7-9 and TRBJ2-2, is DTGVSQNPRHKITKRGQNVTFRCDPISEHNRLYWYRQTLGQGPEFLTYFQNEAQLEKSRLLSDRFSAERPKGSFSTLEIQRTEQGDSAMYLCASSSRGGGSTGELFFGEGSRLTVL.

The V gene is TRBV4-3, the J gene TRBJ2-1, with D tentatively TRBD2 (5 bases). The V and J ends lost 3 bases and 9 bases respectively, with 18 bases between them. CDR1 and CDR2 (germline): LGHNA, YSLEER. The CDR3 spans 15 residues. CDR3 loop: CASSQGGNKEGEQFF. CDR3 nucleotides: TGCGCCAGCAGCCAGGGCGGAAATAAAGAGGGTGAGCAGTTCTTC.

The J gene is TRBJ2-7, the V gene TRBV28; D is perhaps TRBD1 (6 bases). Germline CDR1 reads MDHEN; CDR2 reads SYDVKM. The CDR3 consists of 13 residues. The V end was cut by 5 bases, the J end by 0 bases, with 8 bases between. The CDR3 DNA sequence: TGTGCCAGCAGTGACAGGAGCTCCTACGAGCAGTACTTC. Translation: CASSDRSSYEQYF.

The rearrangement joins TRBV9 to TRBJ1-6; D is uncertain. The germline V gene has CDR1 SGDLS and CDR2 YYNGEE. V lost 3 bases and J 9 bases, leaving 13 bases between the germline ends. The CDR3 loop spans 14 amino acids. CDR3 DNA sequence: TGTGCCAGCAGCGCCCAGTCGATCGTTTCACCCCTCCACTTT. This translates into CASSAQSIVSPLHF. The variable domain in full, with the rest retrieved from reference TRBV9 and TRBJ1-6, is DSGVTQTPKHLITATGQRVTLRCSPRSGDLSVYWYQQSLDQGLQFLIQYYNGEERAKGNILERFSAQQFPDLHSELNLSSLELGDSALYFCASSAQSIVSPLHFGNGTRLTVT.

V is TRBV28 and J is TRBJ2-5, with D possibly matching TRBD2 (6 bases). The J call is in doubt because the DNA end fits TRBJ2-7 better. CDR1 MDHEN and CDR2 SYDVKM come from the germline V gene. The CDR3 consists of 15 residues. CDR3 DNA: TGTGCCAGCAGTTTAGGCGGGGTACCGTCCTACGAGCAGTACTTC. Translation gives CASSLGGVPSYEQYF.

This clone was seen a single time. CDR3 region: CASSPGLAGVMSTGELFF. CDR3 coding DNA: TGCGCCAGCAGCCCGGGACTAGCGGGGGTGATGAGCACCGGGGAGCTGTTTTTT. This rearrangement joins TRBV5-1 to TRBJ2-2; 14 positions match TRBD2. Trimming took 4 bases from V and 4 from J; bases not matched to a gene: 9. CDR3 length: 18 residues. Germline CDR1 and CDR2: SGHRS and YFSETQ.

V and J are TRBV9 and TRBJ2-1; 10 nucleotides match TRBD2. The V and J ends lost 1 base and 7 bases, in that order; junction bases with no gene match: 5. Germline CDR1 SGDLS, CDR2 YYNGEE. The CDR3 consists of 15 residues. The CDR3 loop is CASSVYASGSNEQFF. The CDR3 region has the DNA TGTGCCAGCAGCGTATACGCTAGCGGGAGTAATGAGCAGTTCTTC.

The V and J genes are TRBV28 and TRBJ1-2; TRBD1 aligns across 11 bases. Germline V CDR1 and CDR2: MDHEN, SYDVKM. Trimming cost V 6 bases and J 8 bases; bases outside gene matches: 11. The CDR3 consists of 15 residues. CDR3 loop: CASSNAGTGGQGYTF. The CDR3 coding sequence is TGTGCCAGCAGCAACGCCGGGACAGGGGGACAAGGCTACACCTTC.

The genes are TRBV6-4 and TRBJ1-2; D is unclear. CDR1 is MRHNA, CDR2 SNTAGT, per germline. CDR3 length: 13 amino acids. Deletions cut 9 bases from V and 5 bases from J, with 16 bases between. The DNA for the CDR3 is TGTGCCAGAACCCCCCCCAGGAATTATGGCTACACCTTC. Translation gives CARTPPRNYGYTF.

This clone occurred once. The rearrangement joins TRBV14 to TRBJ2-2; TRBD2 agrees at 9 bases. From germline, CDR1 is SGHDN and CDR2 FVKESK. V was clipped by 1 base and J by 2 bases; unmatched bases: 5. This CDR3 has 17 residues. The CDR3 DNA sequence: TGTGCCAGCAGCCAAGTACCTAGCGGGGTAAACACCGGGGAGCTGTTTTTT. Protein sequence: CASSQVPSGVNTGELFF.

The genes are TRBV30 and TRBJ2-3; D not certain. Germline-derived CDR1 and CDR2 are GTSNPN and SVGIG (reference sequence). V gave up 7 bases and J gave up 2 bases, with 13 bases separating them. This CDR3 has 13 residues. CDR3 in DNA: TGTGCCTCGCCCGGTCATCCCACAGATACGCAGTATTTT. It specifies CASPGHPTDTQYF.

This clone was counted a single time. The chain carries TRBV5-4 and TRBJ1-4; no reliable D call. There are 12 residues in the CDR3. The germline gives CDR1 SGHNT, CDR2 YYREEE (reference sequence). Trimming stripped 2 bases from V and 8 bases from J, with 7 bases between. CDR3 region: CASSFFREKLFF. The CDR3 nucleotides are TGTGCCAGCAGCTTTTTCAGGGAAAAACTGTTTTTT.

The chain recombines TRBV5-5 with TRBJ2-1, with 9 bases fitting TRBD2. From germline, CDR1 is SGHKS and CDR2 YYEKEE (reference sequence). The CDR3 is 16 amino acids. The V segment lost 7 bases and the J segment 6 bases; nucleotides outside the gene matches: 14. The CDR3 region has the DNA TGTGCCAGCGACGATTTGGCGGGAGGGCCCTCCAATGAGCAGTTCTTC. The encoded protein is CASDDLAGGPSNEQFF.

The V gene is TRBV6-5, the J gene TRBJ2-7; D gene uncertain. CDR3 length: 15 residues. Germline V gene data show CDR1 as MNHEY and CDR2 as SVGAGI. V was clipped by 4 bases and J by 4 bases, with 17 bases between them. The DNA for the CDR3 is TGTGCCAGCAGTTCCGCCACTCACCGTATATACGAGCAGTACTTC. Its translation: CASSSATHRIYEQYF.

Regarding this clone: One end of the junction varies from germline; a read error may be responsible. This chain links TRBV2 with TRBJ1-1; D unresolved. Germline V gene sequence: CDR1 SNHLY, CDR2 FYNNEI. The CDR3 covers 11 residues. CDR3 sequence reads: CASVSNTKAFF. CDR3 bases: TGTGCCAGCGTTTCCAACACTAAAGCTTTCTTT.

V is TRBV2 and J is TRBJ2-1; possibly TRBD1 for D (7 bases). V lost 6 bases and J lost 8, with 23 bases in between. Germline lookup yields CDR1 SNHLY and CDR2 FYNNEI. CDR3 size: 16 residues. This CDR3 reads CASRPTEGAERHEQFF. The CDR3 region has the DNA TGTGCCAGCAGACCAACGGAGGGGGCGGAAAGGCATGAGCAGTTCTTC.

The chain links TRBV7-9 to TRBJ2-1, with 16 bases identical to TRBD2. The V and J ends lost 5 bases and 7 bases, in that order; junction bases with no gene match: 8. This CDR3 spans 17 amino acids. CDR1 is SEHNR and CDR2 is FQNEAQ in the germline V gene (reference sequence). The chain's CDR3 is CASSRGTSGRGGNEQFF. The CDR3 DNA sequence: TGTGCCAGCAGCCGAGGGACTAGCGGGAGGGGCGGGAATGAGCAGTTCTTC.

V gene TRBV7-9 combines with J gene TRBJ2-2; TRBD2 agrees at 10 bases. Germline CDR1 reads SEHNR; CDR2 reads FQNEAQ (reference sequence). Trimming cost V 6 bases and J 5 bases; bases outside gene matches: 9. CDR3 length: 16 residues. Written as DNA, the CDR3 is TGTGCCAGCAGTTCTCCCGCTAGCGGGAGAACCGGGGAGCTGTTTTTT. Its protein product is CASSSPASGRTGELFF.